Listed below are T cell receptor beta chains from one sample, sequenced in a study of graft-versus-host responses after intestinal transplantation. Their antigens remain unidentified. The data were produced by immunoSEQ multiplex PCR, yet TCRdb's version contains in-frame clones alone and is incomplete. There are fewer than 120,000 clones in the sample; around 93% occur only once, and 0.4% to 0.55% lies in the top ten. Source: unstimulated CD8+ T cells sorted from spleen or lymph node cells, taken before intestinal transplant. Receptors originate from a human donor who received an intestinal transplant. The CDR3 runs from the conserved cysteine through the conserved F or W. Fields, in order: J gene, V gene, clone size, D gene, CDR3 protein, CDR3 DNA. D genes are given only for firm matches. Where a row states a size, it is once, few, many or the class of an expanded clone; other rows omit it.

J gene: TRBJ2-1
V gene: TRBV19
clone size: .
D gene: .
CDR3 protein: CASSIDQSSYNEQFF
CDR3 DNA: TGTGCCAGTAGTATAGACCAGAGCTCCTACAATGAGCAGTTCTTC

J gene: TRBJ2-7
V gene: TRBV9
clone size: .
D gene: .
CDR3 protein: CASSGPGAEQYF
CDR3 DNA: TGTGCCAGCAGCGGACCGGGCGCCGAGCAGTACTTC

J gene: TRBJ2-2
V gene: TRBV30
clone size: .
D gene: .
CDR3 protein: CACVAGELFF
CDR3 DNA: TGTGCCTGCGTTGCCGGGGAGCTGTTTTTT

J gene: TRBJ2-1
V gene: TRBV27
clone size: .
D gene: .
CDR3 protein: CASGKSSYNEQFF
CDR3 DNA: TGTGCCAGCGGTAAGAGCTCCTACAATGAGCAGTTCTTC

J gene: TRBJ2-5
V gene: TRBV7-8
clone size: .
D gene: .
CDR3 protein: CASSLGTSQETQYF
CDR3 DNA: TGTGCCAGCAGCTTAGGTACATCGCAAGAGACCCAGTACTTC

J gene: TRBJ2-3
V gene: TRBV19
clone size: .
D gene: TRBD2
CDR3 protein: CASSVLAGLTDTQYF
CDR3 DNA: TGTGCCAGTAGTGTACTAGCGGGCCTCACAGATACGCAGTATTTT

J gene: TRBJ2-3
V gene: TRBV6-5
clone size: .
D gene: .
CDR3 protein: CASSWRTTDTQYF
CDR3 DNA: TGTGCCAGCAGTTGGCGGACTACCGATACGCAGTATTTT

J gene: TRBJ2-1
V gene: TRBV13
clone size: .
D gene: TRBD2
CDR3 protein: CASSFSGRNEQFF
CDR3 DNA: TGTGCCAGCAGCTTTAGCGGGAGGAATGAGCAGTTCTTC

J gene: TRBJ1-5
V gene: TRBV4-1
clone size: .
D gene: .
CDR3 protein: CASSQGRLNEPQHF
CDR3 DNA: TGCGCCAGCAGCCAAGGCCGGCTCAACGAGCCCCAGCATTTT

J gene: TRBJ2-1
V gene: TRBV7-6
clone size: .
D gene: .
CDR3 protein: CASSPLGPINEQFF
CDR3 DNA: TGTGCCAGCAGCCCACTTGGTCCTATTAATGAGCAGTTCTTC

J gene: TRBJ2-7
V gene: TRBV27
clone size: .
D gene: TRBD2
CDR3 protein: CASSFIAGGPLENEQYF
CDR3 DNA: TGTGCCAGCAGTTTCATAGCGGGAGGGCCGTTAGAAAACGAGCAGTACTTC

J gene: TRBJ1-2
V gene: TRBV7-8
clone size: .
D gene: .
CDR3 protein: CASSPARGDNYGYTF
CDR3 DNA: TGTGCCAGCAGCCCAGCGAGGGGGGATAACTATGGCTACACCTTC

J gene: TRBJ1-5
V gene: TRBV27
clone size: .
D gene: .
CDR3 protein: CASSIAVNQPQHF
CDR3 DNA: TGTGCCAGCAGTATCGCAGTAAATCAGCCCCAGCATTTT

J gene: TRBJ1-1
V gene: TRBV2
clone size: .
D gene: TRBD1
CDR3 protein: CAKGPRDRGTEAFF
CDR3 DNA: TGTGCCAAAGGGCCAAGGGACAGAGGCACTGAAGCTTTCTTT

J gene: TRBJ1-5
V gene: TRBV6-5
clone size: .
D gene: TRBD1
CDR3 protein: CASSYPGQGNQPQHF
CDR3 DNA: TGTGCCAGCAGTTACCCGGGACAGGGTAATCAGCCCCAGCATTTT

J gene: TRBJ1-2
V gene: TRBV19
clone size: .
D gene: .
CDR3 protein: CASSIGGSNYGYTF
CDR3 DNA: TGTGCCAGTAGTATCGGGGGGTCTAACTATGGCTACACCTTC

J gene: TRBJ2-2
V gene: TRBV4-1
clone size: .
D gene: .
CDR3 protein: CASSHRFGGELFF
CDR3 DNA: TGCGCCAGCAGCCACCGGTTCGGCGGGGAGCTGTTTTTT

J gene: TRBJ1-2
V gene: TRBV6-1
clone size: .
D gene: .
CDR3 protein: CASSERGQQYGYTF
CDR3 DNA: TGTGCCAGCAGTGAAAGAGGGCAGCAATATGGCTACACCTTC

J gene: TRBJ2-1
V gene: TRBV27
clone size: once
D gene: TRBD1
CDR3 protein: CASSLGVRQGAGNEQFF
CDR3 DNA: TGTGCCAGCAGTTTAGGGGTTAGACAGGGGGCTGGTAATGAGCAGTTCTTC

J gene: TRBJ2-4
V gene: TRBV6-1
clone size: .
D gene: .
CDR3 protein: CASSSRGAKNIQYF
CDR3 DNA: TGTGCCAGCAGCTCACGAGGTGCCAAAAACATTCAGTACTTC

J gene: TRBJ2-7
V gene: TRBV6-6
clone size: .
D gene: .
CDR3 protein: CASHSTGWGEQYF
CDR3 DNA: TGTGCCAGCCACTCCACAGGGTGGGGGGAGCAGTACTTC

J gene: TRBJ2-7
V gene: TRBV9
clone size: .
D gene: .
CDR3 protein: CASSVGPLGNYEQYF
CDR3 DNA: TGTGCCAGCAGCGTAGGACCGTTGGGAAATTACGAGCAGTACTTC

J gene: TRBJ2-7
V gene: TRBV10-3
clone size: .
D gene: TRBD2
CDR3 protein: CAISDVLRTSGNGVGEQYF
CDR3 DNA: TGTGCCATCAGTGACGTACTCCGGACTAGCGGGAACGGAGTCGGCGAGCAGTACTTC

J gene: TRBJ2-1
V gene: TRBV14
clone size: once
D gene: TRBD2
CDR3 protein: CASSQGAGLAGDEQFF
CDR3 DNA: TGTGCCAGCAGCCAAGGAGCCGGACTAGCGGGAGATGAGCAGTTCTTC

J gene: TRBJ2-2
V gene: TRBV9
clone size: .
D gene: .
CDR3 protein: CASSVAYSTGGANTGELFF
CDR3 DNA: TGTGCCAGCAGCGTAGCATACTCGACAGGAGGCGCGAACACCGGGGAGCTGTTTTTT

J gene: TRBJ1-4
V gene: TRBV7-7
clone size: few
D gene: .
CDR3 protein: CASREGPNEKLFF
CDR3 DNA: TGTGCTAGTCGGGAGGGACCAAATGAAAAACTGTTTTTT

J gene: TRBJ2-1
V gene: TRBV12-5
clone size: .
D gene: TRBD2
CDR3 protein: CASALGASGSNEQFF
CDR3 DNA: TGTGCTAGTGCCCTAGGGGCTAGCGGGAGCAATGAGCAGTTCTTC

J gene: TRBJ1-1
V gene: TRBV27
clone size: .
D gene: .
CDR3 protein: CASSLSRQSNTEAFF
CDR3 DNA: TGTGCCAGCAGTTTATCAAGACAGTCGAACACTGAAGCTTTCTTT

J gene: TRBJ2-5
V gene: TRBV7-2
clone size: .
D gene: TRBD2
CDR3 protein: CASSLDPATSGKETQYF
CDR3 DNA: TGTGCCAGCAGCTTAGACCCCGCGACTAGCGGGAAAGAGACCCAGTACTTC

J gene: TRBJ1-1
V gene: TRBV13
clone size: .
D gene: .
CDR3 protein: CASSHRGANTEAFF
CDR3 DNA: TGTGCCAGCAGCCACCGTGGGGCGAACACTGAAGCTTTCTTT

J gene: TRBJ2-7
V gene: TRBV29-1
clone size: .
D gene: .
CDR3 protein: CSVQDYEQYF
CDR3 DNA: TGCAGCGTTCAAGACTACGAGCAGTACTTC

J gene: TRBJ2-7
V gene: TRBV30
clone size: .
D gene: TRBD1
CDR3 protein: CASTGQGAHEQYF
CDR3 DNA: TGTGCCTCAACCGGACAGGGGGCCCACGAGCAGTACTTC